The 9 T cell receptor beta chains below were found in one sample sequenced in a study of cytomegalovirus exposure and HLA in healthy donors. The PCR was carried out with 60 Vbeta primers and 13 Jbeta primers. Data came from immunoSEQ multiplex PCR; TCRdb stores just in-frame clones and leaves some out. The sample records over 150,000 clones, 60% to 85% being singletons. The source material was PBMCs. Receptors originate from a man aged 25 to 40 in good health and CMV-seropositive.

The chain combines TRBV5-6 with TRBJ2-7; possible D gene TRBD1, 5 bases. V was cut by 5 bases and J by 0 bases, with 9 bases left in between. The CDR3 runs 13 residues. Germline V lookup: CDR1 SGHDT, CDR2 YYEEEE. CDR3 in amino acids: CASRDSSSYEQYF. The CDR3 nucleotides are TGTGCCAGCAGAGACAGCAGCTCCTACGAGCAGTACTTC. The whole variable domain, remainder taken from reference TRBV5-6 and TRBJ2-7, is DAGVTQSPTHLIKTRGQQVTLRCSPKSGHDTVSWYQQALGQGPQFIFQYYEEEERQRGNFPDRFSGHQFPNYSSELNVNALLLGDSALYLCASRDSSSYEQYFGPGTRLTVT.

Turning to this clone: The same CDR3 is also encoded by other DNA sequences in this sample. V is TRBV5-1 and J is TRBJ2-2; possible D gene TRBD2, 6 bases. CDR1 and CDR2 from the germline V gene are SGHRS and YFSETQ. The CDR3 is 15 amino acids. Deletions cut 4 bases from V and 2 bases from J, with 12 bases between. The CDR3 loop is CASSRRDLNTGELFF. In nucleotides, the CDR3 is TGCGCCAGCAGCCGCCGGGACTTAAACACCGGGGAGCTGTTTTTT.

This clone was seen more than once but under ten times. The V and J genes are TRBV7-3 and TRBJ2-3; 11 bases align to TRBD2. Trimming at V came to 5 bases and at J to 2 bases, leaving 6 bases not matched to a gene. Germline CDR1 and CDR2: SGHTA and FQGTGA. The CDR3 covers 16 residues. In DNA, the CDR3 is TGTGCCAGCAGCCACACTAGCGGGGGAACCACAGATACGCAGTATTTT. This translates into CASSHTSGGTTDTQYF.

The chain recombines TRBV9 with TRBJ2-2, with TRBD2 matching 12 bases. This CDR3 is 16 amino acids long. Germline CDR1 SGDLS, CDR2 YYNGEE. V lost 0 bases to trimming and J lost 7 bases; unmatched junction nucleotides: 4. The CDR3 DNA follows: TGTGCCAGCAGCGTAGATCTAGCGGGGGGGGACGGGGAGCTGTTTTTT. This gives the protein CASSVDLAGGDGELFF.

The genes are TRBV28 and TRBJ2-7, with 10 bases fitting TRBD1. Trimming at V came to 6 bases and at J to 4 bases, leaving 15 bases not matched to a gene. CDR3 length: 17 residues. CDR1 and CDR2 (germline): MDHEN, SYDVKM. CDR3 bases: TGTGCCAGCAGCTACACATATGGGGGACAGGGGTGGTACGAGCAGTACTTC. Translated: CASSYTYGGQGWYEQYF. Full variable domain (missing parts from reference TRBV28 and TRBJ2-7): DVKVTQSSRYLVKRTGEKVFLECVQDMDHENMFWYRQDPGLGLRLIYFSYDVKMKEKGDIPEGYSVSREKKERFSLILESASTNQTSMYLCASSYTYGGQGWYEQYFGPGTRLTVT.

The chain joins TRBV30 to TRBJ2-3, with 9 bases fitting TRBD2. Germline CDR1 reads GTSNPN; CDR2 reads SVGIG (reference sequence). J gave up 0 bases and V 1 base, and 2 bases lay outside the gene matches. The CDR3 has 15 amino acids. The CDR3 sequence is CAWSAGLASTDTQYF. The CDR3 nucleotides are TGTGCCTGGAGTGCCGGACTAGCGAGCACAGATACGCAGTATTTT.

The rearrangement uses TRBV27 and TRBJ2-7; TRBD2 is a possible D gene (6 bases). Trimming stripped 3 bases from V and 2 bases from J, with 11 bases between. Germline assignment: CDR1 MNHEY and CDR2 SMNVEV (reference sequence). The CDR3 is made up of 14 amino acids. The CDR3 bases are TGTGCCAGCAGTTTGACAGAGCGGGCCTACGAGCAGTACTTC. It codes for CASSLTERAYEQYF.

This chain uses TRBV14 with TRBJ1-2, with D perhaps TRBD1 (6 bases). In germline, CDR1 is SGHDN, CDR2 FVKESK. The CDR3 sequence is 13 residues long. The ends were cut back, 2 bases at V and 10 bases at J, with 14 bases in the middle. CDR3 sequence: CASSQTRDTDYTF. The CDR3 DNA is TGTGCCAGCAGCCAAACCCGGGACACCGACTACACCTTC.

The rearrangement links TRBV28 to TRBJ1-6; 7 nucleotides line up with TRBD1. Germline V gives CDR1 MDHEN, CDR2 SYDVKM. Trimming cost V 8 bases and J 10 bases; bases outside gene matches: 5. The CDR3 runs 12 residues. The CDR3 is CASRSGGSPLHF. The CDR3 region has the DNA TGTGCCAGCCGATCAGGGGGATCACCCCTCCACTTT.